The rows below give T cell receptor beta chains drawn from one sample of a study of blood T cell repertoires in COVID-19. Produced via immunoSEQ multiplex PCR; TCRdb's table is partial and in-frame only. Of fewer than 400,000 clones in the sample, just over 85% are singletons; the top ten hold roughly 4.5%. The sample consisted of PBMCs or T cells enriched from blood (not recorded which). Receptor source: a man under 40 who had recovered from COVID-19. Each CDR3 is given with its conserved first and last residue. A D gene is named only where the DNA matches it firmly. Size values are once, few and many counts, or a class for expanded clones, and some rows have none.

>-|TRBV29-1|-|TRBJ1-1
TGCAGCTTTAAGGACAGATGGGACACTGAAGCTTTCTTT
CSFKDRWDTEAFF
>-|TRBV6-5|TRBD1|TRBJ1-5
TGTGCCAGCAGGGGACAGGGAGGTCAGCCCCAGCATTTT
CASRGQGGQPQHF
>few|TRBV6-2/TRBV6-3|TRBD2|TRBJ2-2
TGTGCCAGCAGTCCGGGACTAGCGGGAAAGAACACCGGGGAGCTGTTTTTT
CASSPGLAGKNTGELFF
>-|TRBV27|-|TRBJ1-1
TGTGCCAGCAGTTTTGGCAGAGGGATGAACACTGAAGCTTTCTTT
CASSFGRGMNTEAFF
>-|TRBV7-9|-|TRBJ1-1
TGTGCCAGCAGCGTTGCAGCGCCTGAAGCTTTCTTT
CASSVAAPEAFF
>-|TRBV3-1/TRBV3-2|-|TRBJ2-7
TGTGCCAGCAGCCCTACCCTGGTTGGCGAGCAGTACTTC
CASSPTLVGEQYF
>-|TRBV5-6|-|TRBJ1-2
TGTGCCAGCAGCTTGGCCCTTACCGGGATTGGGGGCTACACCTTC
CASSLALTGIGGYTF
>once|TRBV2|-|TRBJ1-5
TGTGCCAGCAGCTACACAGTTGAGCAGGGGTGGGGTCAGCCCCAGCATTTT
CASSYTVEQGWGQPQHF
>-|TRBV19|-|TRBJ1-1
TGTGCCAGTAGTGAGCCGGGTCTCCTGAACACTGAAGCTTTCTTT
CASSEPGLLNTEAFF
>-|TRBV27|-|TRBJ2-7
TGTGCCAGCATCCAAGGGGTGGGGGGAAACTACGAGCAGTACTTC
CASIQGVGGNYEQYF
>-|TRBV2|TRBD1|TRBJ1-2
TGTGCCAGTAAGAATAGACAGGGTTGGGCCTATGGCTACACCTTC
CASKNRQGWAYGYTF
>-|TRBV7-9|-|TRBJ2-5
TGTGCCAGCAGCCCCACGGCAGGGGTCGGGGAGACCCAGTACTTC
CASSPTAGVGETQYF
>once|TRBV2|-|TRBJ1-5
TGTGCCAGCAGTGAAGAGGGAGGGTCTTATCAGCCCCAGCATTTT
CASSEEGGSYQPQHF
>few|TRBV30|TRBD1|TRBJ1-3
TGTGCCTGGAGTCCCGAGACAGGGTTGGGTGGAAACACCATATATTTT
CAWSPETGLGGNTIYF
>-|TRBV30|-|TRBJ2-3
TGTGCCTGGAGTGTACGCGGGAGCACAGATACGCAGTATTTT
CAWSVRGSTDTQYF
>-|TRBV7-2|TRBD2|TRBJ2-2
TGTGCCAGCAGCCTACTAGCGGGAACCGGGGAGCTGTTTTTT
CASSLLAGTGELFF
>-|TRBV7-8|-|TRBJ1-5
TGTGCCAGCAGCGGACAGAATAGCAATCAGCCCCAGCATTTT
CASSGQNSNQPQHF
>-|TRBV6-1|TRBD1|TRBJ2-7
TGTGCCAGCAGTGAAATAGGACAGGGGTCGTACGAGCAGTACTTC
CASSEIGQGSYEQYF
>once|TRBV18|TRBD2|TRBJ2-1
TGTGCCAGCTCGCTTTGGGGGGGTGAGCAGTTCTTC
CASSLWGGEQFF
>-|TRBV7-9|TRBD1|TRBJ2-7
TGTGCCAGCAGCTTGGGGCCCAGGGGGCCCTACGAGCAGTACTTC
CASSLGPRGPYEQYF
>-|TRBV5-5|-|TRBJ1-6
TGTGCCAGCAGCGCAACAAGGAGCTCCTATAATTCACCCCTCCACTTT
CASSATRSSYNSPLHF
>-|TRBV2|-|TRBJ1-1
TGTGCCAGCAGACGATACGCAATTCGGTCCGACACTGAAGCTTTCTTT
CASRRYAIRSDTEAFF